This TCR beta chain was recovered during a study of shared clonotypes between healthy human individuals. A single count supports this clone. Data came from immunoSEQ multiplex PCR; TCRdb stores just in-frame clones and leaves some out. Of about 2.4 million clones in the sample, approximately 93% were seen once. Sequenced material: naive CD4+ T cells from PBMCs. Stated subset: CD45RA+ positively selected. This sequence was found in a man younger than 35 in good health. Some clones in this sample may be carry-over from other donors' samples.

DNA of the CDR3: TGTGCCAGCAGCTTAGAATCCGGGACGAACACTGAAGCTTTCTTT. It encodes CASSLESGTNTEAFF. J is TRBJ1-1 and V is TRBV7-8, with a tentative D call TRBD1 (5 bases). Germline CDR1 and CDR2: SGHVS and FQNEAQ. CDR3 length equals 15 residues. Trimming took off 1 base at V and 1 base at J, with 10 bases between the two ends.